Listed below are T cell receptor beta chains from one sample, sequenced in a study of Graves' ophthalmopathy and Graves' hyperthyroidism. TCRdb fed the multiplex PCR reads into MiXCR, producing one record per CDR3 protein. The table records some 390,000 distinct CDR3 sequences, around 17% of them present only once. Sample: peripheral blood. The source of these receptors is a young woman with Graves' ophthalmopathy. Both conserved end residues are part of each CDR3. The order of the fields is CDR3 length, J gene, D gene, V gene, clone size, CDR3 DNA, CDR3 protein. A D gene is named only where the DNA matches it firmly. The listing skips clone size in some rows; elsewhere it reads once, few, many or a size class.

15 TRBJ1-6 TRBD1 TRBV9 many TGTGCCAGCAGCACCGGGACAGGGGTTAATTCACCCCTCCACTTT CASSTGTGVNSPLHF
13 TRBJ2-7 - TRBV7-2 many TGTGCCAGCAGCCTCGGGATTTACTACGAGCAGTACTTC CASSLGIYYEQYF
15 TRBJ2-2 TRBD2 TRBV7-3 many TGTGCCAGCAGCGTTCGGGAGGGATACACCGGGGAGCTGTTTTTT CASSVREGYTGELFF
15 TRBJ1-5 TRBD1 TRBV19 - TGTGCCAGTGCTGGCGGACAGGGGGCGAGACAGCCCCAGCATTTT CASAGGQGARQPQHF
13 TRBJ2-7 TRBD1 TRBV30 - TGTGCCTGGAGTGCTAACAGGGGTTACGAGCAGTACTTC CAWSANRGYEQYF
19 TRBJ1-1 - TRBV7-9 many TGTGCCAGCAGCCAGTTATTCGGCCCTGGGACCCTCGTAAACACTGAAGCTTTCTTT CASSQLFGPGTLVNTEAFF
15 TRBJ1-2 TRBD1 TRBV6-5 - TGTGCCAGCAGTTACCCCGGGACAGAGAGTTATGGCTACACCTTC CASSYPGTESYGYTF
17 TRBJ1-1 TRBD1 TRBV6-5 few TGTGCCAGCAGTTACGGAAAACAGGGGCTGAGGAACACTGAAGCTTTCTTT CASSYGKQGLRNTEAFF
14 TRBJ2-7 TRBD1 TRBV6-5 - TGTGCCAGCAGTTACCGGGGACAGGGGGACGAGCAGTACTTC CASSYRGQGDEQYF
15 TRBJ1-2 TRBD1 TRBV12-3/TRBV12-4 many TGTGCCAGCACCCTAGGGTCAGGGGGAAAATTTGGCTACACCTTC CASTLGSGGKFGYTF
15 TRBJ2-7 TRBD1 TRBV7-2 many TGTGCCAGCAGCATGAACCGGGACAGGGGTTATGAGCAGTACTTC CASSMNRDRGYEQYF
15 TRBJ1-5 TRBD1 TRBV28 - TGTGCCAGCAGTGCCCCGGGACAGAGCAATCAGCCCCAGCATTTT CASSAPGQSNQPQHF
15 TRBJ2-7 - TRBV7-8 many TGTGCCAGCAGCTTAGCGCGTACTAGAGGGGACGAGCAGTACTTC CASSLARTRGDEQYF
18 TRBJ2-2 TRBD2 TRBV19 many TGTGCCAGTACTCCCACCTCGGTAGCGGGACAGAACACCGGGGAGCTGTTTTTT CASTPTSVAGQNTGELFF
14 TRBJ2-7 - TRBV28 many TGTGCCAGCAGTTTTTATCAGGGCACCTACGAGCAGTACTTC CASSFYQGTYEQYF
18 TRBJ2-2 TRBD2 TRBV20-1 - TGCAGTGCTAGAGATCTGTTCCTAGCGGGAGGGCCGGGCGGGGAGCTGTTTTTT CSARDLFLAGGPGGELFF
14 TRBJ2-7 - TRBV7-2 many TGTGCCAGCAGCCGCCGGGACGGTGCCTACGAGCAGTACTTC CASSRRDGAYEQYF
15 TRBJ1-1 TRBD1 TRBV7-3 many TGTGCCAGCAGCGCCGGGACAGCGATGAACACTGAAGCTTTCTTT CASSAGTAMNTEAFF
12 TRBJ1-1 - TRBV29-1 - TGCAGCGCCTCTTTCGGGACAACAGAAGCTTTCTTT CSASFGTTEAFF
15 TRBJ2-7 - TRBV6-1 - TGTGCCAGCAGGTTCGATCGGCAGGGATCCTACGAGCAGTACTTC CASRFDRQGSYEQYF
18 TRBJ1-6 TRBD1 TRBV6-1 many TGTGCCAGCAGTGCCACAGAGGACAGGGGGTGGCTCTTTTCACCCCTCCACTTT CASSATEDRGWLFSPLHF
12 TRBJ2-7 TRBD2 TRBV6-6 many TGTGCCAGCAGTTTTAGCGGGGAGCTCCAGTACTTC CASSFSGELQYF
14 TRBJ2-5 TRBD1 TRBV7-2 many TGTGCCAGCAGCCCGACAGGGTGGCAAGAGACCCAGTACTTC CASSPTGWQETQYF
16 TRBJ1-2 TRBD1 TRBV9 many TGTGCCAGCAGCTCCCACGGACAGGAAGTTAACTATGGCTACACCTTC CASSSHGQEVNYGYTF
16 TRBJ1-3 - TRBV11-2 - TGTGCCAGCAGCTTAACAGTCATAAGCTCTGGAAACACCATATATTTT CASSLTVISSGNTIYF
15 TRBJ2-7 - TRBV10-3 many TGTGCCATCAGTGGCCCCGGGACACAGTCCTACGAGCAGTACTTC CAISGPGTQSYEQYF
17 TRBJ2-3 - TRBV24-1 - TGTGCCACCAGTGATTTGGGCACAGGCGGTAACACAGATACGCAGTATTTT CATSDLGTGGNTDTQYF
16 TRBJ2-7 TRBD1 TRBV28 many TGTGCCAGCAGTTTGCCCGGGACAGTGATGCCCCGGGAGCAGTACTTC CASSLPGTVMPREQYF
15 TRBJ2-5 - TRBV11-2 many TGTGCCAGCAGCTTTAATCTTGGTCAAAAAGAGACCCAGTACTTC CASSFNLGQKETQYF
14 TRBJ1-5 - TRBV10-3 many TGTGCCTCGGAAGACAGAAATAGCAATCAGCCCCAGCATTTT CASEDRNSNQPQHF
16 TRBJ2-5 TRBD2 TRBV6-2/TRBV6-3 - TGTGCCAGCAGTTACGGCGGCGGGAGGGGGCAAGAGACCCAGTACTTC CASSYGGGRGQETQYF